The clone carrying this TCR beta chain was detected many times. Its antigen is unknown. This beta chain appears as a stray read in a library generated for alpha chains; its size is not informative. V lost 3 bases to trimming and J lost 1 base; unmatched junction nucleotides: 9. The germline CDR1 and CDR2 sequences are SGHRS and YFSETQ. The CDR3 runs 17 residues. This sample was taken from a study of spatial heterogeneity in lung cancer. Findings and caveats of the study: The appearance of ubiquitous expanded tumor TCRs in blood was greater at resection than follow-up.

Unique molecular identifiers, one per molecule, were present on every TCR cDNA molecule. TCRdb re-derived calls from the 5' RACE reads in MiXCR, one entry per CDR3 protein. Of around 8,000 distinct CDR3 sequences in the sample, over 7% are singletons; the top ten hold around half. Time point meaning: sample taken at primary tumor resection. The sequenced material consisted of unsorted whole RNA from tumor, nontumor lung or frozen PBMC. This receptor was taken from a male donor with early-stage non-small cell lung cancer. V is TRBV5-1 and J is TRBJ2-5, with 10 positions matching TRBD1. Specimen: PBMCs, collected at surgery. The CDR3 coding sequence is TGCGCCAGCAGCTCTAGTCTGACAGGGGGCTTCCAAGAGACCCAGTACTTC. Translation: CASSSSLTGGFQETQYF.